The rows below give T cell receptor beta chains drawn from one sample of a study of T-cell memory formation after mild COVID-19. TCRdb called the 5' RACE reads again in MiXCR, with one record for every CDR3 protein. The data contain 140,000 or so distinct CDR3 sequences, about 5.7% of them singletons. The sequenced material came from PBMCs or a T cell subset sorted from them (not recorded which). The receptors were gathered from an adult woman who had mild COVID-19 (a few samples of this study predate the infection). Cell type and time point are not known. Each CDR3 is given with its conserved first and last residue. D genes are given only for firm matches. Part of the rows lack a size; the others show once, few, many or a class for expanded clones.

V	size	D	J	CDR3	DNA
TRBV6-5	.	TRBD1	TRBJ1-3	CASSYSGQGGRNTIYF	TGTGCCAGCAGTTACTCTGGACAGGGAGGGAGAAACACCATATATTTT
TRBV5-6	few	.	TRBJ2-3	CASSRSRVDTQYF	TGTGCCAGCAGCCGAAGCCGGGTAGATACGCAGTATTTT
TRBV6-4	many	TRBD2	TRBJ2-1	CASSERASGDPAFIANYNEQFF	TGTGCCAGCAGTGAAAGGGCTAGCGGGGACCCGGCTTTCATAGCGAACTACAATGAGCAGTTCTTC
TRBV7-3	few	TRBD2	TRBJ2-1	CASSSRLAGKVYEQFF	TGTGCCAGCAGCTCCCGACTAGCGGGCAAGGTATATGAGCAGTTCTTC
TRBV5-4	.	TRBD2	TRBJ2-5	CASSRSTSGGRETQYF	TGTGCCAGCAGCCGCTCGACTAGCGGGGGGAGAGAGACCCAGTACTTC
TRBV12-3/TRBV12-4	.	.	TRBJ1-3	CASRHSSGNTIYF	TGTGCCAGCCGACATTCCTCTGGAAACACCATATATTTT
TRBV5-1	many	.	TRBJ2-3	CASSLGGDRTDTQYF	TGCGCCAGCAGCTTGGGCGGGGACCGCACAGATACGCAGTATTTT
TRBV5-1	few	TRBD1	TRBJ2-1	CASGDRTGRHNEQFF	TGCGCCAGCGGCGACCGGACAGGGCGGCACAATGAGCAGTTCTTC
TRBV5-6	.	.	TRBJ2-7	CASSLWGTYEQYF	TGTGCCAGCAGCTTGTGGGGGACCTACGAGCAGTACTTC
TRBV12-3/TRBV12-4	many	.	TRBJ1-2	CASRGDPGGYTF	TGTGCCAGCAGAGGGGATCCGGGGGGCTACACCTTC
TRBV20-1	.	.	TRBJ2-7	CSASTGYGYEQYF	TGCAGTGCATCCACAGGGTATGGCTACGAGCAGTACTTC
TRBV12-3/TRBV12-4	few	.	TRBJ1-2	CASSSGPTYGYTF	TGTGCCAGCAGTTCGGGACCGACATATGGCTACACCTTC
TRBV5-6	.	TRBD1	TRBJ2-1	CASSLLDPGTGVFF	TGTGCCAGCAGCTTGCTGGACCCCGGGACAGGGGTATTCTTC
TRBV12-3/TRBV12-4	few	.	TRBJ2-1	CASSPTGDAYNEQFF	TGTGCCAGCAGCCCGACAGGAGATGCGTACAATGAGCAGTTCTTC
TRBV7-2	few	TRBD2	TRBJ2-7	CASSLAFTSGTVKYF	TGTGCCAGCAGCTTAGCGTTCACTAGCGGGACGGTTAAGTACTTC
TRBV7-2	many	TRBD2	TRBJ2-3	CASSAGLAGGADTQYF	TGTGCCAGCAGCGCGGGACTAGCGGGAGGTGCAGATACGCAGTATTTT
TRBV7-9	few	.	TRBJ2-7	CASSLGQLIYEQYF	TGTGCCAGCAGCTTAGGACAGCTAATCTACGAGCAGTACTTC
TRBV24-1	few	TRBD1	TRBJ1-2	CATSEPGTGNYGYTF	TGTGCCACCAGTGAACCCGGGACAGGGAACTATGGCTACACCTTC
TRBV11-2	once	.	TRBJ2-2	CASRLGGSVGELFF	TGTGCCAGCAGATTGGGGGGATCGGTCGGGGAGCTGTTTTTT
TRBV4-2	many	TRBD2	TRBJ2-3	CASSQDRAGARDTQYF	TGTGCCAGCAGCCAAGATAGGGCGGGAGCTAGAGATACGCAGTATTTT
TRBV7-2	many	.	TRBJ2-1	CASSLEYRAQFF	TGTGCCAGCAGCTTAGAATACAGGGCCCAGTTCTTC
TRBV20-1	few	.	TRBJ1-1	CSALVRRIGTEAFF	TGCAGTGCCCTTGTGCGAAGGATAGGGACTGAAGCTTTCTTT
TRBV30	many	.	TRBJ2-3	CAWSAHTSTDTQYF	TGTGCCTGGAGTGCGCATACTAGCACAGATACGCAGTATTTT
TRBV20-1	few	.	TRBJ1-2	CSAREYYGYTF	TGCAGTGCTAGAGAGTACTATGGCTACACCTTC
TRBV12-3/TRBV12-4	.	.	TRBJ2-1	CASTSQLVGTEQFF	TGTGCCAGCACCTCCCAGTTGGTGGGAACTGAGCAGTTCTTC
TRBV4-2	many	.	TRBJ2-1	CASSPPSSYNEQFF	TGTGCCAGCAGCCCCCCGAGCTCCTACAATGAGCAGTTCTTC
TRBV20-1	.	.	TRBJ1-3	CSARDFRGIPSGNTIYF	TGCAGTGCTAGAGACTTTCGGGGAATACCCTCTGGAAACACCATATATTTT